The clone carrying this TCR beta chain was picked up many times. Each CDR3 protein gets one entry after TCRdb re-called the PCR reads with MiXCR. The data show around 460,000 distinct CDR3 sequences, roughly 26% seen once. This sample is drawn from a study of molecular identifiers for immune sequencing clone quantification. The V end was cut by 4 bases, the J end by 5 bases, with 14 bases between. The CDR3 is 15 amino acids. Isolation of naive CD8 T cells was achieved by sorting on a CD8+CD4-CCR7+CD45RA+ phenotype. The V gene is TRBV12-3 or TRBV12-4, the J gene TRBJ2-2; no clear D gene. This TCR derives from a human donor in good health. Some libraries in this study had Jurkat cell RNA spiked in. The specimen sequenced was naive CD8+ T cells from blood, with Jurkat cell RNA spiked in. Subset defined: FACS-sorted CD8+CD4-CCR7+CD45RA+ naive T cells. CDR3: CASSYLDLGTGELFF. The DNA for the CDR3 is TGTGCCAGCAGTTACCTTGACCTTGGGACCGGGGAGCTGTTTTTT.